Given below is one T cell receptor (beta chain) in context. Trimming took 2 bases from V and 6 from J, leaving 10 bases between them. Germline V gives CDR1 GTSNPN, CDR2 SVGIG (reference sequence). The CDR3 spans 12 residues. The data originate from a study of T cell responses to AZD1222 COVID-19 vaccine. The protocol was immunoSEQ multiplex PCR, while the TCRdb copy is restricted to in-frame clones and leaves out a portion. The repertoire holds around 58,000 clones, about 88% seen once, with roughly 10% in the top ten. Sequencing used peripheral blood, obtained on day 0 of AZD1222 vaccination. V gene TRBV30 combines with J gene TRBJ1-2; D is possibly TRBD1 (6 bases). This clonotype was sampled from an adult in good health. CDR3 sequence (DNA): TGTGCCTGGAGTAGACAGGTAGATGGCTACACCTTC. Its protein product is CAWSRQVDGYTF.